This is a list of T cell receptor beta chains from one sample in a study of T cells after yellow fever vaccination. TCRdb fed the 5' RACE reads into MiXCR, producing one record per CDR3 protein. The sample has 200,000 to 300,000 distinct CDR3 sequences; over 10% are singletons. The input for sequencing was CD4+ T cells sorted from PBMCs, taken 45 days after the yellow fever booster vaccination. These receptors were collected from a man aged 30 to 39 who received the YFV17D yellow fever vaccine. CDR3s include the opening cysteine and the closing phenylalanine or tryptophan. A D gene is named only where the DNA matches it firmly. Rows may omit the clone size; those that give it use once, few, many or a size class.

NA	TRBJ2-2	TRBD1	TRBV12-3/TRBV12-4	TGTGCCAGCAGTGCCCCGGCCGGGACAGGAACCACCGGGGAGCTGTTTTTT	CASSAPAGTGTTGELFF
NA	TRBJ2-3	NA	TRBV20-1	TGCAGTGCCCCTCTTCTGATCAGCGAAGATACGCAGTATTTT	CSAPLLISEDTQYF
many	TRBJ2-3	NA	TRBV6-5	TGTGCCAGCAGAAAAGGAGGCACAGATACGCAGTATTTT	CASRKGGTDTQYF
NA	TRBJ2-7	NA	TRBV5-6	TGTGCCAGCAGCTTATACAGGGACTACGAGCAGTACTTC	CASSLYRDYEQYF
NA	TRBJ2-1	NA	TRBV9	TGTGCCAGCAGCGTAGGGGTGGATGAGCAGTTCTTC	CASSVGVDEQFF
NA	TRBJ2-3	NA	TRBV27	TGTGCCACCTCAGGCTACATGGAAGATACGCAGTATTTT	CATSGYMEDTQYF
few	TRBJ2-5	NA	TRBV5-1	TGCGCCAGCAGCTTGGCCATGGGACAAACTCAAGAGACCCAGTACTTC	CASSLAMGQTQETQYF
few	TRBJ2-7	TRBD2	TRBV7-8	TGTGCCAGCAGCTTACGGCGGGAGGGCCGCTACGAGCAGTACTTC	CASSLRREGRYEQYF
NA	TRBJ2-1	NA	TRBV12-3/TRBV12-4	TGTGCCAGCAGTTTAGAGATAACAGGTTGGGGCAATGAGCAGTTCTTC	CASSLEITGWGNEQFF
NA	TRBJ2-2	NA	TRBV20-1	TGCAGTGCTAGGGACACCCGTTGGAACACCGGGGAGCTGTTTTTT	CSARDTRWNTGELFF
NA	TRBJ1-5	NA	TRBV5-1	TGCGCCAGCAGCTCGCAGGAGGGTCAGCCCCAGCATTTT	CASSSQEGQPQHF
few	TRBJ2-3	NA	TRBV6-1	TGTGCCAGCAGTCAAACTCGTGGGGATACGCAGTATTTT	CASSQTRGDTQYF
few	TRBJ2-5	TRBD2	TRBV20-1	TGCAGTGCTAGAGCGACTAGCGGCCAAGAGACCCAGTACTTC	CSARATSGQETQYF
NA	TRBJ2-3	NA	TRBV20-1	TGCAGTGCGCGGGCCCTCGGATATACGCAGTATTTT	CSARALGYTQYF